The clone carrying this T cell receptor (beta chain) was detected a few times. Its matching antigen is unknown. This entry is derived from a study of blood T cells in healthy people across ages. Next came a second PCR, run for about 6 to 12 cycles, which used a sample-barcoded 5' primer along with a J-beta primer mix. TCRdb used MiXCR to reprocess the 5' RACE reads, holding one entry per CDR3 protein. In the table there are 850,000 to 1,100,000 distinct CDR3 sequences, about two fifths of which are singletons. Study results and limitations: PBMC samples, being unsorted, prevented any conclusive comparison of naive and antigen-experienced cells. Naive CD4+ cells and diversity were both higher in long-lived donors than in aged donors. Naive T cell percentage by flow cytometry tracked strongly with beta diversity. A roughly linear age-dependent decrease characterized TCR beta diversity per million T cells.

The source is a man between 18 and 35 years old in good health. The sample consisted of blood.

The CDR3 here is CASSPTARPYGYTF. CDR3 DNA sequence: TGTGCCAGCAGCCCGACGGCGAGGCCTTATGGCTACACCTTC. The rearrangement joins TRBV7-3 to TRBJ1-2, with D unresolved. Per the germline V gene, CDR1 is SGHTA and CDR2 is FQGTGA. The CDR3 is made up of 14 amino acids. V was cut by 5 bases and J by 5 bases, with 15 bases left in between. Complete variable domain (other parts from reference TRBV7-3 and TRBJ1-2): GAGVSQTPSNKVTEKGKYVELRCDPISGHTALYWYRQSLGQGPEFLIYFQGTGAADDSGLPNDRFFAVRPEGSVSTLKIQRTERGDSAVYLCASSPTARPYGYTFGSGTRLTVV.